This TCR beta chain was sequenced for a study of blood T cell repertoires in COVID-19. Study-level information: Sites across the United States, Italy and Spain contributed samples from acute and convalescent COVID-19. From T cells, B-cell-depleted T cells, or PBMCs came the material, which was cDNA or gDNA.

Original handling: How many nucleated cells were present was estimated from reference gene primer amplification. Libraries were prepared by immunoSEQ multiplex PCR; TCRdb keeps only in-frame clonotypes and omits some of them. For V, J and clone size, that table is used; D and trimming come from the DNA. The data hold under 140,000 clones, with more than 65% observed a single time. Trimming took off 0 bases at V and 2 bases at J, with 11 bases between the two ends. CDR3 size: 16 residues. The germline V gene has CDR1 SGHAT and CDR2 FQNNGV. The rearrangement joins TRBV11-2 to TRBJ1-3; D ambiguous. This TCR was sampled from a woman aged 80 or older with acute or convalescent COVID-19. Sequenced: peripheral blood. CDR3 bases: TGTGCCAGCAGCTTAGATCAGGCGGGGACTGGAAACACCATATATTTT. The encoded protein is CASSLDQAGTGNTIYF.